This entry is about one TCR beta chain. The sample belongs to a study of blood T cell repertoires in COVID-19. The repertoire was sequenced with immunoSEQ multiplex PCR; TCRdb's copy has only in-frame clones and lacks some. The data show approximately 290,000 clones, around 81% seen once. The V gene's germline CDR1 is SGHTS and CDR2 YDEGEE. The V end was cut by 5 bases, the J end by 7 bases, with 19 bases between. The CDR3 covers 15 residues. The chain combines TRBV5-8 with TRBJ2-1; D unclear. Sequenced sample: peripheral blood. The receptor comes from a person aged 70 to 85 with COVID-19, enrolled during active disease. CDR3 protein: CASRKGEVGRNEQFF. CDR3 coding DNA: TGTGCCAGCAGAAAAGGAGAGGTTGGTAGAAATGAGCAGTTCTTC.